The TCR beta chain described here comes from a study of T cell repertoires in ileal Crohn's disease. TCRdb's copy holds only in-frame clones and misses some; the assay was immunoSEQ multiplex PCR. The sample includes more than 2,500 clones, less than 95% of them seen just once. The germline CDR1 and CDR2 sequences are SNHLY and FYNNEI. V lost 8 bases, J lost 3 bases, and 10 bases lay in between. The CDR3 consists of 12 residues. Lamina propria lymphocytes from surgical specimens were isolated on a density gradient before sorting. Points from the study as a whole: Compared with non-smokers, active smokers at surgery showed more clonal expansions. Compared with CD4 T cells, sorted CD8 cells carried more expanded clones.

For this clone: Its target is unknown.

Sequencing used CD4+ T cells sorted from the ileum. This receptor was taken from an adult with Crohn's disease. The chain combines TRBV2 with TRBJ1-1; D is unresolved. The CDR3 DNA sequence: TGTGCCAGCTCGAGAACCGACACTGAAGCTTTCTTT. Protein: CASSRTDTEAFF.